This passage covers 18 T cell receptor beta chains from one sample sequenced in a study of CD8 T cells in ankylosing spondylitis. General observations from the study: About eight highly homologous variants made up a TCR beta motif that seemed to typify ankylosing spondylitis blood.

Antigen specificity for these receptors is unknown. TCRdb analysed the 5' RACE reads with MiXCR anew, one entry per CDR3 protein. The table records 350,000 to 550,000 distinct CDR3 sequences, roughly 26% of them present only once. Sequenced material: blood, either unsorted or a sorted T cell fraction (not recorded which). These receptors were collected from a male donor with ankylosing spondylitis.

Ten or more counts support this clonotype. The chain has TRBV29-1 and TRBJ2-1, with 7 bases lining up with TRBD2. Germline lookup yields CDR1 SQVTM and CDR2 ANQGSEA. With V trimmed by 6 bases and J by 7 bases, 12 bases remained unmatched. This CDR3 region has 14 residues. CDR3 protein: CSVKRLAEGNEQFF. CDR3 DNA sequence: TGCAGCGTCAAAAGGCTAGCGGAGGGGAATGAGCAGTTCTTC.

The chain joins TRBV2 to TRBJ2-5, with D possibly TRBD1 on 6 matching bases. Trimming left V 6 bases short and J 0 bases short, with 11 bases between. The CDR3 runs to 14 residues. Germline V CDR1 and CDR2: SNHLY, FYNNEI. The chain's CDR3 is CASRQTGNQETQYF. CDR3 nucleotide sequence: TGTGCCAGCAGGCAGACAGGAAACCAAGAGACCCAGTACTTC.

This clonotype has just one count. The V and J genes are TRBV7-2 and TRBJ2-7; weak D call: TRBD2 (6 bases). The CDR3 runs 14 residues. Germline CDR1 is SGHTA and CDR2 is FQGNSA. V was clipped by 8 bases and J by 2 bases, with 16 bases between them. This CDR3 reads CASGSGGIPYEQYF. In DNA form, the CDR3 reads TGTGCCAGCGGTTCGGGCGGGATACCCTACGAGCAGTACTTC.

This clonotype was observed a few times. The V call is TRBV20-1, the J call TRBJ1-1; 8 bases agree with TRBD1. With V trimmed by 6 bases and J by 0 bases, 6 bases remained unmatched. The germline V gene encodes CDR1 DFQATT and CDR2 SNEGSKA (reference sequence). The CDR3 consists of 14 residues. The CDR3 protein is CSATGTGMNTEAFF. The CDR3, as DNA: TGCAGTGCCACAGGGACAGGTATGAACACTGAAGCTTTCTTT.

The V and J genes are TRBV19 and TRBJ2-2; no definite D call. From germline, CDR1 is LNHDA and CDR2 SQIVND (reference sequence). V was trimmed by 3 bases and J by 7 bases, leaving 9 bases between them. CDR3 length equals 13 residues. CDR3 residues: CASSIRPGGELFF. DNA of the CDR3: TGTGCCAGTAGTATCCGACCAGGCGGGGAGCTGTTTTTT.

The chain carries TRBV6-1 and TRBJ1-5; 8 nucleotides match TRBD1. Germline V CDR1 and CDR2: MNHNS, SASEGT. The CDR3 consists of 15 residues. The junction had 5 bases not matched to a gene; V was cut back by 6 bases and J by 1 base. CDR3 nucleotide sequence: TGTGCCAGCAGCACAGACAGGGGAAGCAATCAGCCCCAGCATTTT. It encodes CASSTDRGSNQPQHF.

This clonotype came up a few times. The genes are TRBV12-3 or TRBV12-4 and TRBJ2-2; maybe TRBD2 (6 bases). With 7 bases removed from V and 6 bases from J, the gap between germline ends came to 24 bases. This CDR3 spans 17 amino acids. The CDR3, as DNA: TGTGCCAGCACCGCAGGAGACGGGGGTCACGGGGCCGGGGAGCTGTTTTTT. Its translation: CASTAGDGGHGAGELFF.

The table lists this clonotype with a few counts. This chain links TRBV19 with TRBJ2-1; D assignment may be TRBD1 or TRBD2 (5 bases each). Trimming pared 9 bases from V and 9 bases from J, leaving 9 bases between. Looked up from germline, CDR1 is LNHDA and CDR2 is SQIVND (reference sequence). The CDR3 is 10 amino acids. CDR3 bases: TGTGCCAGCGGGACCGTTGAGCAGTTCTTC. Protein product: CASGTVEQFF.

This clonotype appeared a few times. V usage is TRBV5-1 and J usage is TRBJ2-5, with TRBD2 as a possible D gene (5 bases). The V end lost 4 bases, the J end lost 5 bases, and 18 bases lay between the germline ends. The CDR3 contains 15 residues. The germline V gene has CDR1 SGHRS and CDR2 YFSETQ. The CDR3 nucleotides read TGCGCCAGCAGCCGTCTAGCAACAAAGGAGGAGACCCAGTACTTC. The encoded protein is CASSRLATKEETQYF.

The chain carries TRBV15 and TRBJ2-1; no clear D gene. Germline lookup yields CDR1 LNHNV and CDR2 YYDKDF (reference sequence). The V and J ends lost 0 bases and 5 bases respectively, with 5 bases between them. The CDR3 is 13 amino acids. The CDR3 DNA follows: TGTGCCACCAGCAGAGACAGGAACAATGAGCAGTTCTTC. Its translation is CATSRDRNNEQFF. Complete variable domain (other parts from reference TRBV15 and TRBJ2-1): DAMVIQNPRYQVTQFGKPVTLSCSQTLNHNVMYWYQQKSSQAPKLLFHYYDKDFNNEADTPDNFQSRRPNTSFCFLDIRSPGLGDTAMYLCATSRDRNNEQFFGPGTRLTVL.

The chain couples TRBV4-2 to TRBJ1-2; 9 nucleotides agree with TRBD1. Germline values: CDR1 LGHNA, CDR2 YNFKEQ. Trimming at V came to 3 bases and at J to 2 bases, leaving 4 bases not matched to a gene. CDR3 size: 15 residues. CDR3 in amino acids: CASSQGQGMNYGYTF. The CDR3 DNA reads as TGTGCCAGCAGCCAGGGACAGGGAATGAACTATGGCTACACCTTC.

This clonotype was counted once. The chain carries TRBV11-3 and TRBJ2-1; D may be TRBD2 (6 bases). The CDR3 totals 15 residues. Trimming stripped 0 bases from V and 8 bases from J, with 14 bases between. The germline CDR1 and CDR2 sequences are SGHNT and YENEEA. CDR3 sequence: CASSLEGVEGHEQFF. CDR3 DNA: TGTGCCAGCAGCTTAGAAGGGGTGGAGGGCCATGAGCAGTTCTTC.

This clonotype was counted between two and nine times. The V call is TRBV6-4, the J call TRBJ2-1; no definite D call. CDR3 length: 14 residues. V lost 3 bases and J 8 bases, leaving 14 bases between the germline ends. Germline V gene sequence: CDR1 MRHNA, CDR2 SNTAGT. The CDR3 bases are TGTGCCAGCAGTGATTGGGCCCGCCCGGATGAGCAGTTCTTC. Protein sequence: CASSDWARPDEQFF.

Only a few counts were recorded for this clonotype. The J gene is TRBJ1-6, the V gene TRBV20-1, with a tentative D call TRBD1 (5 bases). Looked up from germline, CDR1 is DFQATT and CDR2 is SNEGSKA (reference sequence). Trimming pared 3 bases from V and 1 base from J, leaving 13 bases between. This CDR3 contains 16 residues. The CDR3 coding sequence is TGCAGTGCTAGGAACAGGTCTGGGTCCTATAATTCACCCCTCCACTTT. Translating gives CSARNRSGSYNSPLHF.

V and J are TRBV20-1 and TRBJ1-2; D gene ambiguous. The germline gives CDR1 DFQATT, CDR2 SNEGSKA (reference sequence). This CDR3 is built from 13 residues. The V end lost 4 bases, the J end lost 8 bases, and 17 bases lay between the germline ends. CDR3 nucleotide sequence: TGCAGTGCTATTCTCCGGGTAACGAGGGGCTACACCTTC. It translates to CSAILRVTRGYTF.

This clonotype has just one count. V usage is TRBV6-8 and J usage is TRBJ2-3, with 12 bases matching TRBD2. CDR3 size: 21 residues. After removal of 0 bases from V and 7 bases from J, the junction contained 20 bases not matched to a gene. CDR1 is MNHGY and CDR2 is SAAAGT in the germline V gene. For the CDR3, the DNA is TGTGCCAGCAGTTACTCGAGTTGGGCAGGCCCGGGACTAGCGGGTCTGAATACGCAGTATTTT. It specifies CASSYSSWAGPGLAGLNTQYF.

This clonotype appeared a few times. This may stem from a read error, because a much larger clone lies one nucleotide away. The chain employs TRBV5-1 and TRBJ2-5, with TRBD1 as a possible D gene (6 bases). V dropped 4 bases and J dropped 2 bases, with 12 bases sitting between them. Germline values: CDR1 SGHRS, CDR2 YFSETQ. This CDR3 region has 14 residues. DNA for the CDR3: TGCGCCAGCAGCGCTTGGACAGAACAAGAGACCCAGTACTTC. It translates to CASSAWTEQETQYF.

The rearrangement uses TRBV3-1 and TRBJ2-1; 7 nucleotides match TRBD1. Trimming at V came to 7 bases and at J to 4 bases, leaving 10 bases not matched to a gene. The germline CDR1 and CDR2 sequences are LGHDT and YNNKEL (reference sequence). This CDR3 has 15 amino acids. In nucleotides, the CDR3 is TGTGCCAGCAAGGGGGCAGGGTCGGGATACAATGAGCAGTTCTTC. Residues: CASKGAGSGYNEQFF.